The clone carrying this TCR beta chain was observed a few times. TCR beta CDR3 regions were amplified from RNA transcripts. When the TCR CDR3 underwent first-round RT-PCR, the HTBI primer set was used. TCRdb re-called the multiplex PCR reads through MiXCR, storing one row per CDR3 protein. The sample records a few hundred thousand distinct CDR3 sequences, roughly a sixth being singletons. Each 10 ml fresh peripheral blood draw supplied the PBMCs. The data were taken from a study of T cells in Graves' hyperthyroidism and ophthalmopathy. The V gene end was trimmed by 0 bases and the J gene end by 2 bases; junction bases not matched to a gene: 7. The length of the CDR3 is 17 residues. CDR1 is SGDLS, CDR2 YYNGEE, per germline.

This TCR was recovered from a woman in her late teens or twenties with Graves' ophthalmopathy. This chain links TRBV9 with TRBJ1-2, with 10 bases identical to TRBD1. The sequenced sample was blood. CDR3 loop: CASSVVPGQGKNYGYTF. Written as DNA, the CDR3 is TGTGCCAGCAGCGTAGTCCCGGGACAGGGGAAGAACTATGGCTACACCTTC.